These 19 T cell receptor beta chains originate from one sample sequenced in a study of T cell responses to AZD1222 COVID-19 vaccine. TCRdb's table, derived via immunoSEQ multiplex PCR, lists solely in-frame clones and lacks some. The sample has roughly 120,000 clones; 80% to 90% are singletons. The sample here was peripheral blood, taken on day 0 of AZD1222 vaccination. These receptors were collected from an adult in good health.

This clone was counted a few times. This chain links TRBV12-3 or TRBV12-4 with TRBJ1-2, with 8 bases aligning to TRBD1. The CDR3 has 13 amino acids. Losses at the gene ends were 6 bases for V and 8 bases for J; bases not matched to a gene: 8. CDR3 sequence reads: CASSFRGRGGYTF. The CDR3 DNA reads TGTGCCAGCAGCTTCAGGGGGCGCGGGGGCTACACCTTC.

The chain links TRBV2 to TRBJ2-7, with TRBD2 matching 13 bases. V lost 6 bases and J lost 4; bases outside the gene matches: 6. This CDR3 is built from 15 residues. Per the germline V gene, CDR1 is SNHLY and CDR2 is FYNNEI. CDR3 residues: CASRGGLAGSYEQYF. The CDR3 region has the DNA TGTGCCAGCAGGGGGGGACTAGCGGGGAGTTACGAGCAGTACTTC.

The V gene is TRBV7-2, the J gene TRBJ1-3; D gene ambiguous. V was shortened by 4 bases and J by 0 bases, with 7 bases between the two germline ends. Germline V CDR1 and CDR2: SGHTA, FQGNSA. The CDR3 loop spans 14 amino acids. DNA of the CDR3: TGTGCCAGCAGCTCATGGGGCTCTGGAAACACCATATATTTT. It is translated as CASSSWGSGNTIYF.

CDR3 loop: CASSVSSLTSGGDEQYF. DNA for the CDR3: TGTGCCAGCAGCGTATCTTCCTTGACTAGCGGGGGGGACGAGCAGTACTTC. The chain recombines TRBV9 with TRBJ2-7; 14 bases map to TRBD2. V dropped 1 base and J dropped 5; count of bases not matched to a gene: 8. The length of the CDR3 is 17 residues. CDR1 is SGDLS and CDR2 is YYNGEE in the germline V gene.

CDR3 in amino acids: CASSSLAGARTEAFF. Here the CDR3 DNA reads TGTGCCAGCAGTTCCCTGGCGGGGGCGCGGACTGAAGCTTTCTTT. This chain uses TRBV27 with TRBJ1-1; possibly TRBD1 for D (6 bases). Germline CDR1 and CDR2: MNHEY and SMNVEV (reference sequence). Trimming left V 4 bases short and J 5 bases short, with 17 bases between. The CDR3 contains 15 residues.

The V gene is TRBV19, the J gene TRBJ2-7; weak D call: TRBD1 (5 bases). V lost 2 bases and J lost 4, with 21 bases in between. CDR1 is LNHDA, CDR2 SQIVND, per germline (reference sequence). CDR3 size: 17 residues. The CDR3 loop is CASSIKKEVRTPYEQYF. In nucleotides, the CDR3 is TGTGCCAGTAGTATAAAAAAAGAGGTGAGGACACCTTACGAGCAGTACTTC.

The chain is built from TRBV4-1 and TRBJ1-6, with 11 bases matching TRBD1. The V segment lost 4 bases and the J segment 7 bases; nucleotides outside the gene matches: 9. The CDR3 spans 17 residues. Germline V CDR1 and CDR2: MGHRA, YSYEKL. CDR3 in amino acids: CASSLPGQGAGNSPLHF. The DNA for the CDR3 is TGCGCCAGCAGCCTTCCCGGACAGGGGGCAGGGAATTCACCCCTCCACTTT.

This clone was seen once. The chain carries TRBV7-9 and TRBJ1-5; no definite D call. The germline V and J ends were trimmed by 5 bases and 3 bases, with 11 bases remaining between them. Germline-derived CDR1 and CDR2 are SEHNR and FQNEAQ (reference sequence). The CDR3 totals 14 residues. The CDR3 nucleotides read TGTGCCAGCAGCCGGTGGGGAATCAATCAGCCCCAGCATTTT. Its translation: CASSRWGINQPQHF.

The V and J genes are TRBV7-2 and TRBJ1-1; D gene uncertain. There are 14 residues in the CDR3. Germline CDR1 SGHTA, CDR2 FQGNSA. Trimming pared 3 bases from V and 2 bases from J, leaving 10 bases between. CDR3 loop: CASSFGWINTEAFF. CDR3 sequence (DNA): TGTGCCAGCAGCTTCGGGTGGATTAACACTGAAGCTTTCTTT. Variable domain in full (rest from reference TRBV7-2 and TRBJ1-1): GAGVSQSPSNKVTEKGKDVELRCDPISGHTALYWYRQSLGQGLEFLIYFQGNSAPDKSGLPSDRFSAERTGGSVSTLTIQRTQQEDSAVYLCASSFGWINTEAFFGQGTRLTVV.

The rearrangement joins TRBV2 to TRBJ2-5; possibly TRBD1 or TRBD2 for D (6 bases each). Looked up from germline, CDR1 is SNHLY and CDR2 is FYNNEI. The CDR3 loop spans 15 amino acids. V gave up 3 bases and J gave up 5 bases, with 16 bases separating them. CDR3 nucleotides: TGTGCCAGCAGTGATTGGGGGGCCTATTCGGAGACCCAGTACTTC. Translated: CASSDWGAYSETQYF.

This clone has only one observation. V usage is TRBV9 and J usage is TRBJ1-2, with D possibly TRBD1 on 6 matching bases. The CDR3 covers 17 residues. Germline lookup yields CDR1 SGDLS and CDR2 YYNGEE. Trimming took off 4 bases at V and 2 bases at J, with 21 bases between the two ends. This chain's CDR3 is CASSPDLKGGRNYGYTF. CDR3 DNA: TGTGCCAGCAGCCCCGATTTAAAAGGGGGGAGAAACTATGGCTACACCTTC.

V gene TRBV6-5 combines with J gene TRBJ1-3; TRBD1 might be the D (6 bases). V was shortened by 3 bases and J by 6 bases, with 15 bases between the two germline ends. The CDR3 is 15 amino acids. Germline assignment: CDR1 MNHEY and CDR2 SVGAGI. The CDR3 DNA is TGTGCCAGCAGTTATGTGGGGGCAAAGGAAAACACCATATATTTT. Its translation: CASSYVGAKENTIYF.

This clone was counted once. The chain couples TRBV2 to TRBJ2-5; 9 bases match TRBD1. Germline V gene sequence: CDR1 SNHLY, CDR2 FYNNEI. V lost 3 bases and J lost 4; bases outside the gene matches: 6. CDR3 length: 15 amino acids. The CDR3 nucleotides are TGTGCCAGCAGTGAGGTACAGGGGGCGGGAGAGACCCAGTACTTC. Translating gives CASSEVQGAGETQYF.

The chain is built from TRBV5-4 and TRBJ2-5, with D uncertain. The V and J ends lost 4 bases and 5 bases respectively, with 18 bases between them. This CDR3 contains 15 residues. Germline-derived CDR1 and CDR2 are SGHNT and YYREEE (reference sequence). In DNA, the CDR3 is TGTGCCAGCAGCCGAGAAGGTCGCTATGGGGAGACCCAGTACTTC. It translates to CASSREGRYGETQYF.

The chain combines TRBV4-1 with TRBJ1-2; no clear D. Germline V gives CDR1 MGHRA, CDR2 YSYEKL. The CDR3 has 13 residues. The V end was cut by 1 base, the J end by 8 bases, with 11 bases between. The CDR3 region is CASSQAGSGGYTF. DNA for the CDR3: TGCGCCAGCAGCCAAGCGGGGAGCGGGGGCTACACCTTC.

This chain joins TRBV5-1 and TRBJ2-7; D is ambiguous. There are 14 residues in the CDR3. CDR1 is SGHRS, CDR2 YFSETQ, per germline. Trimming pared 4 bases from V and 0 bases from J, leaving 11 bases between. Written as DNA, the CDR3 is TGCGCCAGCAGCCGAGGCACGGACTCCTACGAGCAGTACTTC. Amino acid sequence: CASSRGTDSYEQYF.

The CDR3, as DNA: TGTGCTACCTGGCAGGAGAACTATGGCTACACCTTC. Its protein product is CATWQENYGYTF. J is TRBJ1-2 and V is TRBV6-6, with no clear D. Germline CDR1 is MNHNY and CDR2 is SVGAGI (reference sequence). This CDR3 comprises 12 residues.

This clone was recorded only once. V is TRBV19 and J is TRBJ1-5, with a tentative D call TRBD1 (6 bases). Germline-derived CDR1 and CDR2 are LNHDA and SQIVND (reference sequence). Trimming shortened V by 7 bases and J by 4 bases, and 14 bases separated the two germline ends. The CDR3 has 14 amino acids. The CDR3 coding sequence is TGTGCCAGTACTAGAGGACAGCTGAATCAGCCCCAGCATTTT. Amino acid sequence: CASTRGQLNQPQHF.

V usage is TRBV18 and J usage is TRBJ2-6, with D tentatively TRBD2 (5 bases). V was pared by 0 bases and J by 0 bases, with 9 bases between. In germline, CDR1 is KGHSH, CDR2 LQKENI. The CDR3 consists of 17 residues. This CDR3 is CASSPPEGSSGANVLTF. CDR3 in DNA: TGTGCCAGCTCACCACCGGAAGGGAGCTCTGGGGCCAACGTCCTGACTTTC.